The rows below give T cell receptor beta chains drawn from one sample of a study of T cell clonotyping in hematopoietic cell transplantation. The repertoire was sequenced with immunoSEQ multiplex PCR; TCRdb's copy has only in-frame clones and lacks some. This sample has roughly 7,500 clones, with approximately 92% found just once. The sample was PBMCs, taken 180 days after allogeneic stem cell transplant. The source of these receptors is a female patient aged 45-60 years who had an allogeneic stem cell transplant from an unrelated donor, so the T cells may come from the graft donor. Some clones in this sample may be carry-over from other donors' samples. Both conserved end residues are part of each CDR3.

v_call	j_call	cdr3_aa
TRBV2	TRBJ1-6	CASRETGGSGSPLHF
TRBV6-5	TRBJ1-2	CASSYYADSEATF
TRBV11-3	TRBJ2-2	CASSSTGQPTGELFF
TRBV5-4	TRBJ2-7	CASSFSAGSYEQYF
TRBV28	TRBJ1-4	CAGGYRGSATNEKLFF
TRBV5-6	TRBJ1-1	CASSLAPGQGSRQAFF
TRBV28	TRBJ2-1	CASSPLGAVGYNEQFF
TRBV5-1	TRBJ2-5	CASSLQETQYF
TRBV11-3	TRBJ2-3	CASSFGTVTDTQYF
TRBV28	TRBJ1-2	CASSFLTGALYGYTF
TRBV28	TRBJ1-5	CASSLGTGKNQPQHF
TRBV12-5	TRBJ1-2	CASGSGVDGYTF
TRBV5-1	TRBJ1-4	CASSLGYERGNEKLFF
TRBV9	TRBJ2-1	CASSVAKGGLSLGEQFF
TRBV28	TRBJ1-1	CASSLPGSEAFF
TRBV28	TRBJ2-7	CASSFAWGEDNYEQYF
TRBV19	TRBJ2-3	CASSTGTDTQYF
TRBV2	TRBJ2-5	CASRKGSQETQYF
TRBV2	TRBJ2-4	CAREQGSDKNIQYF
TRBV18	TRBJ2-7	CASSRTGAEQYF
TRBV20-1	TRBJ2-4	CSLPYTDIQYF
TRBV19	TRBJ1-2	CASADRGHGYTF
TRBV29-1	TRBJ2-5	CSVAALGTGAAETQYF
TRBV27	TRBJ2-7	CASRLISGPSYEQYF
TRBV6-5	TRBJ2-5	CASKGQQRETQYF
TRBV4-2	TRBJ2-3	CASSQETSGGTDTQYF
TRBV28	TRBJ2-7	CASGTSGMDEQYF
TRBV7-9	TRBJ2-7	CASSLDGFEQYF
TRBV13	TRBJ2-4	CASSPLAKNIQYF
TRBV13	TRBJ1-1	CASSSRGGTEAFF
TRBV6-5	TRBJ2-5	CASRPRGAQTQYF
TRBV5-8	TRBJ1-4	CASSLGDSLVANEKLFF
TRBV6-1	TRBJ1-2	CASNTGTFYYGYTF
TRBV11-3	TRBJ1-1	CASSYETGEAFF
TRBV4-1	TRBJ2-6	CASSPNRLGGLSSGANVLTF
TRBV7-9	TRBJ2-1	CASSSTSIGKVDEQFF
TRBV30	TRBJ1-1	CAWSVRSGTEAFF
TRBV2	TRBJ1-1	CASGKAEAFF
TRBV28	TRBJ1-4	CASRATGREEKLFF
TRBV5-1	TRBJ2-2	CASSLETRGTGELFF
TRBV11-3	TRBJ2-1	CASSLVPPCFFVSYNEQFF
TRBV7-2	TRBJ1-5	CASSLNTGPQHF
TRBV7-2	TRBJ1-4	CASSLPGKLFF